The 17 T cell receptor beta chains below all came from one sample that was sequenced in a study of blood T cell repertoires in COVID-19. The table came from immunoSEQ multiplex PCR; TCRdb's copy has only in-frame clones and leaves some out. The sample contains about 190,000 clones, about nine tenths of which appear only once. Material for sequencing was peripheral blood. All receptors derive from a man under 40 with acute or convalescent COVID-19.

The chain recombines TRBV28 with TRBJ2-3; a possible D gene is TRBD1 (6 bases). Germline V gene lookup returns CDR1 MDHEN and CDR2 SYDVKM. The CDR3 runs to 14 residues. With 6 bases removed from V and 4 bases from J, the gap between germline ends came to 14 bases. The CDR3 loop is CASRRTGFPDTQYF. The DNA of the CDR3 is TGTGCCAGCAGGAGAACAGGGTTCCCAGATACGCAGTATTTT.

The chain carries TRBV3-1 (or the pseudogene TRBV3-2) and TRBJ2-1; 13 nucleotides agree with TRBD2. Per germline, CDR1 LGHDT and CDR2 YNNKEL (reference sequence). This CDR3 has 17 amino acids. The trim removed 4 bases at V and 3 bases at J, leaving 6 bases unmatched. The CDR3 DNA reads as TGTGCCAGCAGCCGACGGACTAGCGGGGGCATCTACAATGAGCAGTTCTTC. It translates to CASSRRTSGGIYNEQFF.

The rearrangement uses TRBV5-6 and TRBJ2-5, with unresolved D. Germline values: CDR1 SGHDT, CDR2 YYEEEE. V was cut by 4 bases and J by 1 base, with 11 bases left in between. The CDR3 loop spans 14 amino acids. DNA of the CDR3: TGTGCCAGCAGCGTGTCAAACATCCAAGAGACCCAGTACTTC. Encoded protein: CASSVSNIQETQYF.

The rearrangement uses TRBV19 and TRBJ1-1; D possibly corresponds to TRBD1 (6 bases). The ends were cut back, 5 bases at V and 4 bases at J, with 14 bases in the middle. Germline V gives CDR1 LNHDA, CDR2 SQIVND (reference sequence). The CDR3 length is 14 residues. In nucleotides, the CDR3 is TGTGCCAGTAGTGCTCAACGAGGGGGCACTGAAGCTTTCTTT. It encodes CASSAQRGGTEAFF.

The count of this clone is one. V usage is TRBV5-1 and J usage is TRBJ2-5; 10 bases are shared with TRBD2. The CDR3 loop spans 18 amino acids. J was trimmed by 2 bases and V by 0 bases; bases with no gene match: 10. In germline, CDR1 is SGHRS, CDR2 YFSETQ. CDR3 nucleotides: TGCGCCAGCAGCTTGGGAGGGTTTAGCGGGAGGATTCAAGAGACCCAGTACTTC. The encoded protein is CASSLGGFSGRIQETQYF.

The chain carries TRBV29-1 and TRBJ2-7, with TRBD2 matching 9 bases. The V and J ends lost 6 bases and 3 bases, in that order; junction bases with no gene match: 3. Germline V gene lookup returns CDR1 SQVTM and CDR2 ANQGSEA. The CDR3 runs 12 residues. The CDR3 nucleotides are TGCAGCGTAAGGACTAGCGTCTACGAGCAGTACTTC. It specifies CSVRTSVYEQYF.

J is TRBJ1-1 and V is TRBV4-2; weak D call: TRBD1 (5 bases). The germline V gene has CDR1 LGHNA and CDR2 YNFKEQ. This CDR3 is 14 amino acids long. V was cut by 3 bases and J by 4 bases, with 12 bases left in between. CDR3 loop: CASSQPGLGTEAFF. CDR3 coding DNA: TGTGCCAGCAGCCAGCCAGGGCTTGGCACTGAAGCTTTCTTT.

This chain links TRBV30 with TRBJ2-1, with 10 positions matching TRBD2. Germline assignment: CDR1 GTSNPN and CDR2 SVGIG (reference sequence). Trimming cost V 3 bases and J 5 bases; bases outside gene matches: 7. The CDR3 is 15 residues long. The CDR3 is CAWRPRGLADNEQFF. The CDR3 bases are TGTGCCTGGAGACCAAGAGGACTAGCGGACAATGAGCAGTTCTTC.

The rearrangement links TRBV2 to TRBJ1-3, with 8 bases lining up with TRBD1. The CDR3 extends over 14 amino acids. The germline gives CDR1 SNHLY, CDR2 FYNNEI. With 7 bases clipped from V and 4 bases from J, the junction kept 6 bases outside the gene matches. The CDR3, as DNA: TGTGCCAGCAAGGACAGGGAGACCGGAAACACCATATATTTT. It is translated as CASKDRETGNTIYF. Full variable domain (rest looked up from reference TRBV2 and TRBJ1-3): EPEVTQTPSHQVTQMGQEVILRCVPISNHLYFYWYRQILGQKVEFLVSFYNNEISEKSEIFDDQFSVERPDGSNFTLKIRSTKLEDSAMYFCASKDRETGNTIYFGEGSWLTVV.

The V call is TRBV10-1, the J call TRBJ1-1; no reliable D call. V shed 2 bases and J shed 8 bases, with 15 bases lying between them. Looked up from germline, CDR1 is WNHNN and CDR2 is SYGVQD (reference sequence). The CDR3 length is 14 residues. The CDR3 DNA sequence: TGCGCCAGCAGTGAGAGGGCAGGACGGGAGGAAGCTTTCTTT. It yields the protein CASSERAGREEAFF.

The V gene is TRBV5-1, the J gene TRBJ1-6; 9 nucleotides line up with TRBD1. Germline trimming cut 4 bases from V and 8 bases from J; bases unmatched to any gene: 7. This CDR3 contains 15 residues. Germline assignment: CDR1 SGHRS and CDR2 YFSETQ. CDR3 loop: CASSGPTGGDSPLHF. In nucleotides, the CDR3 is TGCGCCAGCAGCGGACCGACAGGGGGAGATTCACCCCTCCACTTT.

This clone has more than one count but fewer than ten. DNA of the CDR3: TGTGCCAGCAGTGAATTAGGCACAGATACGCAGTATTTT. This sequence encodes CASSELGTDTQYF. The V call is TRBV6-1, the J call TRBJ2-3; D unclear. This CDR3 has 13 residues. With 2 bases removed from V and 1 base from J, the gap between germline ends came to 4 bases. CDR1 and CDR2 from the germline V gene are MNHNS and SASEGT.

V and J are TRBV2 and TRBJ2-7; 9 positions agree with TRBD1. CDR3 size: 14 residues. Looked up from germline, CDR1 is SNHLY and CDR2 is FYNNEI. Trimming at V came to 5 bases and at J to 9 bases, leaving 11 bases not matched to a gene. CDR3 protein: CASSPRTGEGVQYF. The DNA of the CDR3 is TGTGCCAGCAGTCCCCGGACAGGGGAAGGTGTGCAGTACTTC. The complete variable domain, with remaining parts taken from reference TRBV2 and TRBJ2-7, reads EPEVTQTPSHQVTQMGQEVILRCVPISNHLYFYWYRQILGQKVEFLVSFYNNEISEKSEIFDDQFSVERPDGSNFTLKIRSTKLEDSAMYFCASSPRTGEGVQYFGPGTRLTVT.

About this clone itself: At one boundary the junction diverges from the germline segment, which might be a read error. The chain carries TRBV15 and TRBJ1-6; 7 bases line up with TRBD1. The germline V gene encodes CDR1 LNHNV and CDR2 YYDKDF (reference sequence). The CDR3 length is 14 residues. CDR3 nucleotide sequence: TGTGCCACCAGAAGAACAGGGGAGAATTTACCCCTCCACTTT. It translates to CATRRTGENLPLHF.

This sequence joins TRBV4-1 and TRBJ1-2; 7 bases are shared with TRBD1. J was trimmed by 0 bases and V by 4 bases; bases with no gene match: 5. Germline V CDR1 and CDR2: MGHRA, YSYEKL. The CDR3 loop spans 15 amino acids. For the CDR3, the DNA is TGCGCCAGCAGCCGGATGGGACAGACTAACTATGGCTACACCTTC. Residues: CASSRMGQTNYGYTF.

The chain recombines TRBV27 with TRBJ1-2, with 7 bases aligning to TRBD1. V lost 5 bases to trimming and J lost 6 bases; unmatched junction nucleotides: 18. The germline V gene has CDR1 MNHEY and CDR2 SMNVEV (reference sequence). The CDR3 covers 17 residues. CDR3 sequence: CASSPVDPRKGAHGYTF. CDR3 in DNA: TGTGCCAGCAGTCCCGTTGATCCCCGCAAGGGGGCTCATGGCTACACCTTC.

This chain joins TRBV19 and TRBJ1-6, with a possible D match to TRBD1 (5 bases). CDR3 length equals 17 residues. Per germline, CDR1 LNHDA and CDR2 SQIVND (reference sequence). Trimming shortened V by 1 base and J by 5 bases, and 15 bases separated the two germline ends. The CDR3 DNA reads TGTGCCAGTAGTATAGGGCCAGGGCTTTACCATAATTCACCCCTCCACTTT. Translated: CASSIGPGLYHNSPLHF.